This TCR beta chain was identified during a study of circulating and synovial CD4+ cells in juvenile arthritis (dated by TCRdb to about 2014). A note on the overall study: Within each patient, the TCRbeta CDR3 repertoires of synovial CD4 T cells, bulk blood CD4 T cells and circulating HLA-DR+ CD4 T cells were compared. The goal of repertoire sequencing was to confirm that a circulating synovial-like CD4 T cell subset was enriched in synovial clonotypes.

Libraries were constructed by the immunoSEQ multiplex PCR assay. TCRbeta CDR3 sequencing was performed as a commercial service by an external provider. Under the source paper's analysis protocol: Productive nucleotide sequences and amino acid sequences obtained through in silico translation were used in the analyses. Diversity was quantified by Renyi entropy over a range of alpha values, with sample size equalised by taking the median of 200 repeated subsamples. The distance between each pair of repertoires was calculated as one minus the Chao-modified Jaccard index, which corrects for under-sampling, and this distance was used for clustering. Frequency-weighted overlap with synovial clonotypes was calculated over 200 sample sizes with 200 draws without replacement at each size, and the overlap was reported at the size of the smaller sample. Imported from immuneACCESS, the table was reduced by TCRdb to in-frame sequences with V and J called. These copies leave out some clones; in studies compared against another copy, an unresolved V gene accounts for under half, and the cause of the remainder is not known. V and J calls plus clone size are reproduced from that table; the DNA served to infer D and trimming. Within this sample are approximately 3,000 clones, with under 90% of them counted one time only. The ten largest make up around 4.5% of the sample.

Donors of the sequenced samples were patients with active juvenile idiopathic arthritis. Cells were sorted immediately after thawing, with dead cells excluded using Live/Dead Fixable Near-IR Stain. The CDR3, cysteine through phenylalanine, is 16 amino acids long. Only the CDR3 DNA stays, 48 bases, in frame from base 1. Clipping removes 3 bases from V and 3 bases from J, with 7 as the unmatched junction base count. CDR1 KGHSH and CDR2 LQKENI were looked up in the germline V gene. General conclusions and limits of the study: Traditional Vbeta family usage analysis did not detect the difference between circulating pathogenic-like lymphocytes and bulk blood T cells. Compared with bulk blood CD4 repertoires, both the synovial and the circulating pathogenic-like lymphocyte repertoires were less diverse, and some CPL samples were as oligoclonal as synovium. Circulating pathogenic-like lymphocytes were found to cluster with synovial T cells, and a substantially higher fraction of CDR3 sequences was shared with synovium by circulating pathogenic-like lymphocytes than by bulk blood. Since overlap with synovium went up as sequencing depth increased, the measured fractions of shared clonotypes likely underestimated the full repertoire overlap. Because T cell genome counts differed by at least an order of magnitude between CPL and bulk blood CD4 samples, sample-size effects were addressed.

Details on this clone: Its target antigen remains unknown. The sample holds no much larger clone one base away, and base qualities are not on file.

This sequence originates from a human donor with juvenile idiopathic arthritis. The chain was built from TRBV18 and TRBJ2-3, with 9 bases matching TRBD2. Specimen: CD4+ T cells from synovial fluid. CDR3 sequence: CASSPPGLAATDTQYF. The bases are TGTGCCAGCTCACCCCCGGGACTAGCAGCTACAGATACGCAGTATTTT.